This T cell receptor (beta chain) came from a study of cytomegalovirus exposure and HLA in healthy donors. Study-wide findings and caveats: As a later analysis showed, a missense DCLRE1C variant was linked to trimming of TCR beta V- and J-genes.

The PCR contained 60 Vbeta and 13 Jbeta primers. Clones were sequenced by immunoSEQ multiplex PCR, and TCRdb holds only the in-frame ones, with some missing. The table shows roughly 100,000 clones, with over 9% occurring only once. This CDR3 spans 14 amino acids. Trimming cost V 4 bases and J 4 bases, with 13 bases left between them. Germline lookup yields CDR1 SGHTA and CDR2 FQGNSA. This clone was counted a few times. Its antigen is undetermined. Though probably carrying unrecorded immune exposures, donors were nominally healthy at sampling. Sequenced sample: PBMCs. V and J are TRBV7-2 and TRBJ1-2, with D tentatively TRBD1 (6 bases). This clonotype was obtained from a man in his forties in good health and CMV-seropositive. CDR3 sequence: CASSSATGFYGYTF. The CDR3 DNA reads TGTGCCAGCAGCTCCGCCACAGGGTTCTATGGCTACACCTTC. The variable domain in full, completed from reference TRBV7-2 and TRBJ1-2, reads GAGVSQSPSNKVTEKGKDVELRCDPISGHTALYWYRQSLGQGLEFLIYFQGNSAPDKSGLPSDRFSAERTGGSVSTLTIQRTQQEDSAVYLCASSSATGFYGYTFGSGTRLTVV.